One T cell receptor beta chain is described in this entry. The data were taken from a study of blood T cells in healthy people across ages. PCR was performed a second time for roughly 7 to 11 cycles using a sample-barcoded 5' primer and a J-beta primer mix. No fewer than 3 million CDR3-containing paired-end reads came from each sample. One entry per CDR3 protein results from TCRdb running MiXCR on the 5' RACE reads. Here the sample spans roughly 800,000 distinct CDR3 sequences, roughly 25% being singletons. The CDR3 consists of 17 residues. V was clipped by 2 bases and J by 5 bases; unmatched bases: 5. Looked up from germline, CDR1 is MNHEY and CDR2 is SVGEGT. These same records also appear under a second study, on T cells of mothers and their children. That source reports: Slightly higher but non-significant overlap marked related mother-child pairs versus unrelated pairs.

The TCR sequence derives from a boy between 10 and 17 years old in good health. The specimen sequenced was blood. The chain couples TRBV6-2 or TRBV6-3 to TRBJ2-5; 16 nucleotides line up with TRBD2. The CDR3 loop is CASSYPGLAGGLETQYF. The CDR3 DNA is TGTGCCAGCAGTTACCCGGGACTAGCGGGAGGGCTTGAGACCCAGTACTTC.